These 3 T cell receptor beta chains share one sample of origin, sequenced in a study of blood T cell dynamics during melanoma immunotherapy. This sample's time point: week 3, after first cycle of checkpoint inhibitor. Profiled with immunoSEQ multiplex PCR; TCRdb holds only in-frame clones, not every one. The sample includes roughly 10,000 clones, 84% of them seen just once. The input for sequencing was blood, taken from a patient treated with checkpoint blockade. All receptors come from a human donor with melanoma.

The rearrangement joins TRBV5-1 to TRBJ2-7, with 7 positions matching TRBD1. With 4 bases clipped from V and 2 bases from J, the junction kept 6 bases outside the gene matches. Germline V gives CDR1 SGHRS, CDR2 YFSETQ. The CDR3 is 14 amino acids. This chain's CDR3 is CASSPRQGPYEQYF. The CDR3 DNA sequence: TGCGCCAGCAGCCCGAGACAGGGACCCTACGAGCAGTACTTC.

The chain is built from TRBV12-5 and TRBJ1-1; no clear D. The germline V and J ends were trimmed by 6 bases and 2 bases, with 4 bases remaining between them. CDR1 and CDR2 from the germline V gene are LGHNT and FRNRAP. The CDR3 totals 11 residues. The CDR3 is CASGDNTEAFF. CDR3 coding DNA: TGTGCTAGTGGGGACAACACTGAAGCTTTCTTT.

The chain has TRBV4-3 and TRBJ2-5, with TRBD2 identical over 11 bases. The germline V gene encodes CDR1 LGHNA and CDR2 YSLEER. The CDR3 sequence is 17 residues long. V shed 2 bases, J shed 6 bases, and the junction held 11 bases outside the gene matches. In nucleotides, the CDR3 is TGCGCCAGCAGCCAACAGCTAGCGGGGGGCAACCGGCAGACCCAGTACTTC. As protein: CASSQQLAGGNRQTQYF.